This T cell receptor (beta chain) was recorded in a study of cytomegalovirus exposure and HLA in healthy donors. On the study more broadly: Among the approximately 400 genotyped donors, 65% to 90% were placed in the Caucasian-associated ancestry cluster.

Healthy bone marrow donors made up the cohort. Regarding the study as a whole: Researchers counted over 150 TCR beta chains as cytomegalovirus-associated. The sole available immune exposure information was CMV serostatus.

For this clone: Its target is unknown.

Germline lookup yields CDR1 SGHKS and CDR2 YYEKEE (reference sequence). This CDR3 comprises 15 residues. Germline trimming cut 0 bases from V and 4 bases from J; bases unmatched to any gene: 3. A multiplex PCR was run with 60 Vbeta primers and 13 Jbeta primers. Sequenced by immunoSEQ multiplex PCR; TCRdb stores in-frame clones only, minus some. The sample carries 130,000 to 150,000 clones, about three quarters recorded once. The chain carries TRBV5-5 and TRBJ2-7, with 11 positions matching TRBD2. The origin of this receptor is a human donor in good health. Material: PBMCs. This CDR3 is CASSLGSSGRYEQYF. The DNA of the CDR3 is TGTGCCAGCAGCTTGGGGTCTAGCGGGAGGTACGAGCAGTACTTC.